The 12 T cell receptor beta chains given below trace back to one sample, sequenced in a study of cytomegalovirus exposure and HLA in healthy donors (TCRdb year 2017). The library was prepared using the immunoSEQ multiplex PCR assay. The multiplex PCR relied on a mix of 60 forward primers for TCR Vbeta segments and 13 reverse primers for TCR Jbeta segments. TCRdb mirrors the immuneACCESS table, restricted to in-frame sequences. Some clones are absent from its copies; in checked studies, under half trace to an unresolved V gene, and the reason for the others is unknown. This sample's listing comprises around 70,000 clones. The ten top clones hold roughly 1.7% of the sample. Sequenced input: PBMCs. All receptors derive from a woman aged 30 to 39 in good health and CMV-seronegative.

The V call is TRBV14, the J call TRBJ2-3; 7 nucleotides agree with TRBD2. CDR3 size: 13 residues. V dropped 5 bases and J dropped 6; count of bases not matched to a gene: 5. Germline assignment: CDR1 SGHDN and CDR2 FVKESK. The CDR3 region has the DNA TGTGCCAGCAGCAAGACTAGCCCCGATACGCAGTATTTT. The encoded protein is CASSKTSPDTQYF.

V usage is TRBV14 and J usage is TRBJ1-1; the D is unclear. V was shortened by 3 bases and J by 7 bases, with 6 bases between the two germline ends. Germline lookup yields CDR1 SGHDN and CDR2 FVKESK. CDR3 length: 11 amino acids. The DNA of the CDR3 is TGTGCCAGCAGCCAGGGAGGTGAAGCTTTCTTT. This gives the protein CASSQGGEAFF.

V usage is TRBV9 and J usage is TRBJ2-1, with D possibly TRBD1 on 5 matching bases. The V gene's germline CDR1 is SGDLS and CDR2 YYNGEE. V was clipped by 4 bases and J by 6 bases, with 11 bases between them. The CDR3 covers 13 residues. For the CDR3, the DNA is TGTGCCAGCAGCCCCCGAAGGGGCAATGAGCAGTTCTTC. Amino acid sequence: CASSPRRGNEQFF.

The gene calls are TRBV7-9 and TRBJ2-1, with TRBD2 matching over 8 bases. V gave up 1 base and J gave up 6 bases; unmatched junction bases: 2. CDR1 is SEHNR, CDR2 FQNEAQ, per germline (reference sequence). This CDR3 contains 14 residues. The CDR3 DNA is TGTGCCAGCAGCTTAGGGACTAGCCCCAATGAGCAGTTCTTC. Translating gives CASSLGTSPNEQFF. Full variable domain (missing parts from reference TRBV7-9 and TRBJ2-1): DTGVSQNPRHKITKRGQNVTFRCDPISEHNRLYWYRQTLGQGPEFLTYFQNEAQLEKSRLLSDRFSAERPKGSFSTLEIQRTEQGDSAMYLCASSLGTSPNEQFFGPGTRLTVL.

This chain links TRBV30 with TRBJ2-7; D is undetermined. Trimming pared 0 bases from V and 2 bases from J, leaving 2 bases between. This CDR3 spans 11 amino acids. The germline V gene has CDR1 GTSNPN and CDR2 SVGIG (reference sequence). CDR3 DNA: TGTGCCTGGAGTGTTACCTACGAGCAGTACTTC. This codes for CAWSVTYEQYF.

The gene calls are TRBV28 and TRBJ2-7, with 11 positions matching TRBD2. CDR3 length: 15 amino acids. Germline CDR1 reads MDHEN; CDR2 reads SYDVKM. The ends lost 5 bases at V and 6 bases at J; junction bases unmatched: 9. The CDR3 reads CASSPLTSGAVEQYF. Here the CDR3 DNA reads TGTGCCAGCAGTCCCCTGACTAGCGGGGCTGTCGAGCAGTACTTC.

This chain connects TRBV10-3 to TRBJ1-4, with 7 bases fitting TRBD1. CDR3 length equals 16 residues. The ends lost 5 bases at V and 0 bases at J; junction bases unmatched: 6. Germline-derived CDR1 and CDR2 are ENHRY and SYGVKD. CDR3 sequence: CAISTGERTTNEKLFF. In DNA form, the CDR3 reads TGTGCCATCAGTACAGGGGAGAGGACAACTAATGAAAAACTGTTTTTT.

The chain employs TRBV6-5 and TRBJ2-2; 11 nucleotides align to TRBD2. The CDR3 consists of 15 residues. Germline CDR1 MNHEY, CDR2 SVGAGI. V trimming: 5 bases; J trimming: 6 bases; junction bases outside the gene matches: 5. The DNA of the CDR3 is TGTGCCAGCAGTGTTAGCGGGGGGGCGGCCGGGGAGCTGTTTTTT. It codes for CASSVSGGAAGELFF.

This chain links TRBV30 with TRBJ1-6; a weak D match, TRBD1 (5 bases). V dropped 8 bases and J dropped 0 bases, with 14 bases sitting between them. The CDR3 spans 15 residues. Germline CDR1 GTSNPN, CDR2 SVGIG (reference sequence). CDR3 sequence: CARTPSGSYNSPLHF. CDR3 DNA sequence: TGTGCCCGGACACCGAGCGGCTCCTATAATTCACCCCTCCACTTT.

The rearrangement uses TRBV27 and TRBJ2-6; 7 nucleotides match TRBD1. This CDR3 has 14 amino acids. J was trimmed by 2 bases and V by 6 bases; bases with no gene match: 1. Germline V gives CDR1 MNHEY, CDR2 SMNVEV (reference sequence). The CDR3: CASRQGAGANVLTF. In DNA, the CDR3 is TGTGCCAGCAGGCAGGGGGCTGGGGCCAACGTCCTGACTTTC.

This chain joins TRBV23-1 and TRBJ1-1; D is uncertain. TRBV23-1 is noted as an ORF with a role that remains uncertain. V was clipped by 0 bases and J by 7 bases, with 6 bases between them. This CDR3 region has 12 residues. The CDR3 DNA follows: TGCGCCAGCAGTCAATCTCGGGTTGAAGCTTTCTTT. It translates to CASSQSRVEAFF.

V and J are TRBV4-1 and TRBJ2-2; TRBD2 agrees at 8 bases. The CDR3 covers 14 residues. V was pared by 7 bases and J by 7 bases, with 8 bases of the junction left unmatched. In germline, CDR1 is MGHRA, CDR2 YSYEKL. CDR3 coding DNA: TGCGCCAGCACCCCAACCGGGACTAGCGGGGAGCTGTTTTTT. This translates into CASTPTGTSGELFF.